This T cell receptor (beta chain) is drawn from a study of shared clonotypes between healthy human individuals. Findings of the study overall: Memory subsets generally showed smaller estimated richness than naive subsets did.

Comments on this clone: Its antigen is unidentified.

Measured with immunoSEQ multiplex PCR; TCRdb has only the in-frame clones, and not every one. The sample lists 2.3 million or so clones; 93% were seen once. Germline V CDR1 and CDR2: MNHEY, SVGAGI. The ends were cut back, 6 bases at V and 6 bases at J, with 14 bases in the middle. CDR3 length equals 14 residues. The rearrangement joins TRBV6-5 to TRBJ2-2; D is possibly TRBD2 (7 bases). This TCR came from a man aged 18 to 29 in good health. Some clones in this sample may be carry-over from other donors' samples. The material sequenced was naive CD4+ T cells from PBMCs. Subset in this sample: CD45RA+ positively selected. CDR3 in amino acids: CASRKTGRAGELFF. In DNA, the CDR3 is TGTGCCAGCAGGAAAACAGGGAGGGCCGGGGAGCTGTTTTTT.